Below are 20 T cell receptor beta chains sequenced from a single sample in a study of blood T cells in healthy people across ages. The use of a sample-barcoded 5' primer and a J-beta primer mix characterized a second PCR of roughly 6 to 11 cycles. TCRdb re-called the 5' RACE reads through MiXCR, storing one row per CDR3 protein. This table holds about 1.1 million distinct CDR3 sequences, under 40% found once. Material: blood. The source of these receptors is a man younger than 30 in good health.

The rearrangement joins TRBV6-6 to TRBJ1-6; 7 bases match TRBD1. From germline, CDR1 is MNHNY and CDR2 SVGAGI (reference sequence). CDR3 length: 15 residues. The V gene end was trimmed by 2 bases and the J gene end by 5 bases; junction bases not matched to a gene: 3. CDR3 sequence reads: CASSYTTGDNSPLHF. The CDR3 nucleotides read TGTGCCAGCAGTTACACCACAGGGGATAATTCACCCCTCCACTTT.

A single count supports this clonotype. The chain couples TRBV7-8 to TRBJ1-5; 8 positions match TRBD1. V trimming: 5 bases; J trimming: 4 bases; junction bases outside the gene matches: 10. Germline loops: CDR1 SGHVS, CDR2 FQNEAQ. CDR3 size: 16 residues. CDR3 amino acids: CASSPGAQGGNQPQHF. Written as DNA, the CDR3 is TGTGCCAGCAGCCCCGGGGCACAGGGGGGAAATCAGCCCCAGCATTTT.

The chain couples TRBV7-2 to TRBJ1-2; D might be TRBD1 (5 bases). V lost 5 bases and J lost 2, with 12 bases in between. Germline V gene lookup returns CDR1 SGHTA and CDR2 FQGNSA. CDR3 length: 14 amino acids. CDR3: CASSPSRGNYGYTF. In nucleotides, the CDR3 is TGTGCCAGCAGCCCCAGTCGGGGGAACTATGGCTACACCTTC.

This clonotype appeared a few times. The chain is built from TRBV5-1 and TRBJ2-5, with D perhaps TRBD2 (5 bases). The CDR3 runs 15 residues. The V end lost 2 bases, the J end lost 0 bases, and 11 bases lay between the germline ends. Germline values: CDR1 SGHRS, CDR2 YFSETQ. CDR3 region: CASSFTSGNQETQYF. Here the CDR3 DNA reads TGCGCCAGCAGCTTCACTAGTGGAAACCAAGAGACCCAGTACTTC.

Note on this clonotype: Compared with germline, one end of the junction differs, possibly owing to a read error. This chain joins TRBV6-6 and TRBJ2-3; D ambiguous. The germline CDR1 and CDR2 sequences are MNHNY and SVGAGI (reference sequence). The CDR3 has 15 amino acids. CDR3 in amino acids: CACSSSTVGLDTQYF. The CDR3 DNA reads TGTGCCTGCAGTTCCTCTACAGTTGGTTTGGATACGCAGTATTTT.

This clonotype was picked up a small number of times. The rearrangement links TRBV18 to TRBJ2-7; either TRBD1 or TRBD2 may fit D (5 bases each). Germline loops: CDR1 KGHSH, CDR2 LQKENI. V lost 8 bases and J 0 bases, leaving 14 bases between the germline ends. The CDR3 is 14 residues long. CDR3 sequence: CASSSGQTSYEQYF. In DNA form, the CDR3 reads TGTGCCAGCAGTTCGGGGCAGACCTCCTACGAGCAGTACTTC. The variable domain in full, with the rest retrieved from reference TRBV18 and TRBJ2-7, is NAGVMQNPRHLVRRRGQEARLRCSPMKGHSHVYWYRQLPEEGLKFMVYLQKENIIDESGMPKERFSAEFPKEGPSILRIQQVVRGDSAAYFCASSSGQTSYEQYFGPGTRLTVT.

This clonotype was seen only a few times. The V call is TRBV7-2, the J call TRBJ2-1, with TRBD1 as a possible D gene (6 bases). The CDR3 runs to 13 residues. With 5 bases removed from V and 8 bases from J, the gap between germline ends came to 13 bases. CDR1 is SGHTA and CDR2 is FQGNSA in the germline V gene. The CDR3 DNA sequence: TGTGCCAGCAGCAGGACAGTCCGCGATGAGCAGTTCTTC. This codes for CASSRTVRDEQFF.

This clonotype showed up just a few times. The CDR3 DNA sequence: TGTGCCAGCAGTCTATCCAGCGGTACTGAAGCTTTCTTT. Amino acids: CASSLSSGTEAFF. The chain is built from TRBV6-2 or TRBV6-3 and TRBJ1-1, with D unresolved. The CDR3 length is 13 residues. Trimming left V 5 bases short and J 5 bases short, with 12 bases between. Germline values: CDR1 MNHEY, CDR2 SVGEGT.

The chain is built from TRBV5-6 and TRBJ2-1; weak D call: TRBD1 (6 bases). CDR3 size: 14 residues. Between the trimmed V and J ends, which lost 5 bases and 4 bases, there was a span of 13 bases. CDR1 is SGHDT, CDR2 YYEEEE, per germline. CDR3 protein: CASRPYTGYNEQFF. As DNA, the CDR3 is TGTGCCAGCAGGCCATATACAGGGTACAATGAGCAGTTCTTC.

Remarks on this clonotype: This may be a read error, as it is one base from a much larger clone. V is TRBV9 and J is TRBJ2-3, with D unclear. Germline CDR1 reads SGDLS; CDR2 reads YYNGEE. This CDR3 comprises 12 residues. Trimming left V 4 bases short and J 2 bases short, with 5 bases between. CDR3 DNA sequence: TGTGCCAGCAGCAACCACACAGATACGCAGTATTTT. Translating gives CASSNHTDTQYF.

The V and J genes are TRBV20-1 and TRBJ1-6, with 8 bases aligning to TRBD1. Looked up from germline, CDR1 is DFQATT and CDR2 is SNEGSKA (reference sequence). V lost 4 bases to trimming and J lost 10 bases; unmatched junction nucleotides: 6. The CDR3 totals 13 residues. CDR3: CSAIGQGNSPLHF. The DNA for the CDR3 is TGCAGTGCTATTGGACAGGGTAACTCACCCCTCCACTTT.

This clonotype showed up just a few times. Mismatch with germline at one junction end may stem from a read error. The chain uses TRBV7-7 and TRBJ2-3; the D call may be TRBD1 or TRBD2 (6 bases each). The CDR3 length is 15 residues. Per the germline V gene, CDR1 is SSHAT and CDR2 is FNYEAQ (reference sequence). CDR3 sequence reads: CASSLGGSETDTQYF. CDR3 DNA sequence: TGTGCTAGCAGCTTAGGGGGGAGTGAAACAGATACGCAGTATTTT.

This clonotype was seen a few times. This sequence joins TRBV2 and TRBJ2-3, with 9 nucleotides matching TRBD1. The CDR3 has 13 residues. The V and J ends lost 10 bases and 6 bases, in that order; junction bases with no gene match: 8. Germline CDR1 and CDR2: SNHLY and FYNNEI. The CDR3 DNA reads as TGTGCCACCCGGGACAGGGAAATGGATACGCAGTATTTT. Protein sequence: CATRDREMDTQYF.

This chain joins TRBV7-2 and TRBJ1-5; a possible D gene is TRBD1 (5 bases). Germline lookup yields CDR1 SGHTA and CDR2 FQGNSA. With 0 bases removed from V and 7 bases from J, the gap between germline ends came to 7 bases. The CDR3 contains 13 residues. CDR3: CASSLAGEQPQHF. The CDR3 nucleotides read TGTGCCAGCAGCTTAGCGGGGGAACAGCCCCAGCATTTT.

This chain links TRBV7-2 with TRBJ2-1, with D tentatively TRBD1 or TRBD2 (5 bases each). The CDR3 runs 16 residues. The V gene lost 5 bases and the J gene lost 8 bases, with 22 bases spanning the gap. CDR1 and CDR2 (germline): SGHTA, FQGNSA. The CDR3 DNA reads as TGTGCCAGCAGCCGCAATCCGGGACCCCTTTACGATGAGCAGTTCTTC. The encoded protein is CASSRNPGPLYDEQFF. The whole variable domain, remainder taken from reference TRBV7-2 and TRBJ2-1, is GAGVSQSPSNKVTEKGKDVELRCDPISGHTALYWYRQSLGQGLEFLIYFQGNSAPDKSGLPSDRFSAERTGGSVSTLTIQRTQQEDSAVYLCASSRNPGPLYDEQFFGPGTRLTVL.

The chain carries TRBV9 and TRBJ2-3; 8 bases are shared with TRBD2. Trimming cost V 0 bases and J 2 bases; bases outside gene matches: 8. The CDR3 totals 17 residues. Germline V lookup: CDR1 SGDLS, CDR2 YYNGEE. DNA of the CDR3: TGTGCCAGCAGCGTAGTCGGAAAGCGGGGGACCACAGATACGCAGTATTTT. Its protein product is CASSVVGKRGTTDTQYF.

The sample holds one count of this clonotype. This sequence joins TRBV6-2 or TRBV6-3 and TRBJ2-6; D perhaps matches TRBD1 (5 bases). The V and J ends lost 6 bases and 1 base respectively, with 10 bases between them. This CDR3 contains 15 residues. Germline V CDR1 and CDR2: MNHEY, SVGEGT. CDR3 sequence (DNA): TGTGCCAGCAGAGACGCAGGGTCTGGGGCCAACGTCCTGACTTTC. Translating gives CASRDAGSGANVLTF.

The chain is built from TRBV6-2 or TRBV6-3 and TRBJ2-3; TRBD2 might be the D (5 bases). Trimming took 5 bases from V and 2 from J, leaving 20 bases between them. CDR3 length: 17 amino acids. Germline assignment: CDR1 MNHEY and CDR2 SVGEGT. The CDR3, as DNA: TGTGCCAGCAGTACACTCACTCAGCGGCATCCCACAGATACGCAGTATTTT. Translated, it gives CASSTLTQRHPTDTQYF.

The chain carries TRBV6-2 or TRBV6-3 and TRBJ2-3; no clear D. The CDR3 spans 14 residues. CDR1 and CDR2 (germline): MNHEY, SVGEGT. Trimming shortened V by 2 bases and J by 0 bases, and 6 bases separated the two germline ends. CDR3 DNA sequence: TGTGCCAGCAGTTACCCAGAGAGCACAGATACGCAGTATTTT. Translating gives CASSYPESTDTQYF.

CDR3 in amino acids: CSASRISGELFF. CDR3 in DNA: TGCAGTGCTAGTCGGATCTCCGGGGAGCTGTTTTTT. V usage is TRBV20-1 and J usage is TRBJ2-2; the D is unclear. Per germline, CDR1 DFQATT and CDR2 SNEGSKA (reference sequence). V dropped 3 bases and J dropped 6 bases, with 8 bases sitting between them. The CDR3 loop spans 12 amino acids.